The 22 T cell receptor beta chains presented below share a single source sample, sequenced in a study of lymphopenia after photon versus proton radiotherapy. Profiling relied on immunoSEQ multiplex PCR, and the TCRdb table lists in-frame clones only, not all of them. The sample lists approximately 30,000 clones, 81% occurring once. The sample consisted of peripheral blood, taken from a patient treated with photon-based radiotherapy. These receptors were collected from a man aged 45-65 years with gastric cancer.

The rearrangement links TRBV9 to TRBJ2-2; D remains unclear. CDR1 is SGDLS, CDR2 YYNGEE, per germline. CDR3 length: 12 residues. Trimming pared 4 bases from V and 3 bases from J, leaving 4 bases between. CDR3 coding DNA: TGTGCCAGCAGCCCACACACCGGGGAGCTGTTTTTT. This encodes CASSPHTGELFF. The full variable domain, with the rest looked up from reference TRBV9 and TRBJ2-2, is DSGVTQTPKHLITATGQRVTLRCSPRSGDLSVYWYQQSLDQGLQFLIQYYNGEERAKGNILERFSAQQFPDLHSELNLSSLELGDSALYFCASSPHTGELFFGEGSRLTVL.

CDR3 nucleotides: TGTGCCAGCAGCTTAATTTCCACATACTCTGGAAACACCATATATTTT. This gives the protein CASSLISTYSGNTIYF. The rearrangement links TRBV7-2 to TRBJ1-3; D gene uncertain. This CDR3 has 16 amino acids. The germline V gene encodes CDR1 SGHTA and CDR2 FQGNSA. V was trimmed by 2 bases and J by 0 bases, leaving 11 bases between them.

V usage is TRBV11-2 and J usage is TRBJ2-7, with 12 bases aligning to TRBD2. The germline V gene has CDR1 SGHAT and CDR2 FQNNGV. The V segment lost 5 bases and the J segment 7 bases; nucleotides outside the gene matches: 3. The CDR3 consists of 13 residues. The CDR3 reads CASSLAGGREQYV. CDR3 DNA sequence: TGTGCCAGCAGCCTAGCGGGGGGGCGGGAGCAGTACGTC.

In its sample, this clone was seen once. This sequence joins TRBV6-4 and TRBJ1-1; D remains ambiguous. This CDR3 is 13 amino acids long. Trimming cost V 4 bases and J 5 bases, with 11 bases left between them. The germline V gene has CDR1 MRHNA and CDR2 SNTAGT. The CDR3 loop is CASSVREDTEAFF. The CDR3 DNA reads TGTGCCAGCAGTGTAAGGGAAGATACTGAAGCTTTCTTT.

The chain employs TRBV11-2 and TRBJ2-4; D is undetermined. This CDR3 has 12 residues. The ends were cut back, 4 bases at V and 9 bases at J, with 10 bases in the middle. Germline V gene data show CDR1 as SGHAT and CDR2 as FQNNGV. The CDR3 loop is CASSSSEGIQYF. CDR3 sequence (DNA): TGTGCCAGCAGCTCCTCGGAAGGCATTCAGTACTTC.

This clone was seen just once. The V gene is TRBV5-1, the J gene TRBJ2-7; TRBD2 might be the D (5 bases). The CDR3 runs to 11 residues. Germline-derived CDR1 and CDR2 are SGHRS and YFSETQ. V lost 5 bases and J lost 6, with 9 bases in between. CDR3 DNA sequence: TGCGCCAGCAGTATGGCGGGCGAGCAGTACTTC. Translation: CASSMAGEQYF.

The chain carries TRBV15 and TRBJ2-1; 8 nucleotides agree with TRBD2. There are 18 residues in the CDR3. The germline V gene encodes CDR1 LNHNV and CDR2 YYDKDF (reference sequence). V lost 3 bases to trimming and J lost 4 bases; unmatched junction nucleotides: 14. The CDR3: CATSSPGTRDLGYNEQFF. CDR3 sequence (DNA): TGTGCCACCAGCAGTCCCGGGACTAGGGATCTTGGGTACAATGAGCAGTTCTTC.

J is TRBJ2-7 and V is TRBV11-2; D uncertain. Germline V CDR1 and CDR2: SGHAT, FQNNGV. The CDR3 consists of 13 residues. Trimming removed 5 bases from V and 4 bases from J, with 12 bases in between. Here the CDR3 reads CASSRQSAYEQYV. CDR3 nucleotide sequence: TGTGCCAGCAGCCGGCAATCAGCGTACGAGCAGTACGTC.

This sequence joins TRBV7-9 and TRBJ1-1, with D uncertain. The germline V gene encodes CDR1 SEHNR and CDR2 FQNEAQ (reference sequence). The V and J ends lost 1 base and 4 bases respectively, with 4 bases between them. The CDR3 contains 12 residues. In nucleotides, the CDR3 is TGTGCCAGCAGCTTAGGCCGCACTGAAGCTTTCTTT. This sequence encodes CASSLGRTEAFF.

The V call is TRBV4-2, the J call TRBJ1-3; D is uncertain. Trimming took 0 bases from V and 2 from J, leaving 14 bases between them. The CDR3 sequence is 17 residues long. The germline V gene encodes CDR1 LGHNA and CDR2 YNFKEQ. In nucleotides, the CDR3 is TGTGCCAGCAGCCAAGATGAAGGGTGGATCGCTGGAAACACCATATATTTT. Translated: CASSQDEGWIAGNTIYF.

The chain carries TRBV7-3 and TRBJ2-1; the match to TRBD1 covers 8 bases. Germline loops: CDR1 SGHTA, CDR2 FQGTGA. The CDR3 is made up of 15 amino acids. V lost 5 bases, J lost 7 bases, and 10 bases stayed unmatched. CDR3 protein: CASSPTRGQANEQFF. For the CDR3, the DNA is TGTGCCAGCAGCCCCACTAGGGGACAGGCGAATGAGCAGTTCTTC.

This clone was observed once. The V gene is TRBV18, the J gene TRBJ2-3; D not certain. Germline V lookup: CDR1 KGHSH, CDR2 LQKENI. V dropped 3 bases and J dropped 6 bases, with 16 bases sitting between them. This CDR3 is 15 amino acids long. The CDR3 coding sequence is TGTGCCAGCTCACCGAGGATTGAGCTGTGGGATACGCAGTATTTT. This sequence encodes CASSPRIELWDTQYF.

The chain combines TRBV2 with TRBJ2-5; unclear D gene. The germline V and J ends were trimmed by 7 bases and 5 bases, with 8 bases remaining between them. CDR3 length equals 11 residues. Germline lookup yields CDR1 SNHLY and CDR2 FYNNEI. CDR3 bases: TGTGCCAGCAACACGTTTGAGACCCAGTACTTC. Residues: CASNTFETQYF. Together with reference TRBV2 and TRBJ2-5, the CDR3 gives the full variable domain: EPEVTQTPSHQVTQMGQEVILRCVPISNHLYFYWYRQILGQKVEFLVSFYNNEISEKSEIFDDQFSVERPDGSNFTLKIRSTKLEDSAMYFCASNTFETQYFGPGTRLLVL.

The chain carries TRBV5-1 and TRBJ2-2; 8 bases line up with TRBD2. Trimming took 0 bases from V and 6 from J; bases not matched to a gene: 4. CDR1 and CDR2 from the germline V gene are SGHRS and YFSETQ. The CDR3 length is 15 residues. CDR3 coding DNA: TGCGCCAGCAGCTTGGGGCCTAGCGGGCCCGGGGAGCTGTTTTTT. Its translation: CASSLGPSGPGELFF.

This chain connects TRBV5-6 to TRBJ2-7; possibly TRBD1 or TRBD2 for D (5 bases each). V gave up 4 bases and J gave up 3 bases, with 14 bases separating them. The CDR3 covers 14 residues. Germline V CDR1 and CDR2: SGHDT, YYEEEE. CDR3 nucleotide sequence: TGTGCCAGCAGCCTCTACCGGGGCGACTACGAGCAGTACTTC. Translating it yields CASSLYRGDYEQYF.

The chain links TRBV9 to TRBJ1-5, with D unclear. V lost 0 bases and J lost 3, with 10 bases in between. Germline assignment: CDR1 SGDLS and CDR2 YYNGEE. CDR3 length: 15 residues. Here the CDR3 reads CASSVAGDPNQPQHF. DNA of the CDR3: TGTGCCAGCAGCGTAGCGGGAGACCCCAATCAGCCCCAGCATTTT.

V and J are TRBV6-1 and TRBJ1-6, with 9 bases fitting TRBD1. The CDR3 extends over 17 amino acids. CDR1 and CDR2 from the germline V gene are MNHNS and SASEGT. V shed 6 bases, J shed 10 bases, and the junction held 16 bases outside the gene matches. CDR3 in DNA: TGTGCCAGCAGGGAAATAATGGGACAGGGATTCATGTCACCCCTCCACTTT. Translating gives CASREIMGQGFMSPLHF.

The chain uses TRBV5-1 and TRBJ1-3, with 12 positions matching TRBD1. V dropped 7 bases and J dropped 8; count of bases not matched to a gene: 7. This CDR3 is built from 14 residues. The germline V gene has CDR1 SGHRS and CDR2 YFSETQ. The CDR3 region is CASAKGQGADTIYF. CDR3 DNA: TGCGCCAGCGCCAAGGGACAGGGGGCGGACACCATATATTTT.

V gene TRBV10-3 combines with J gene TRBJ2-3; D possibly corresponds to TRBD1 (5 bases). The germline gives CDR1 ENHRY, CDR2 SYGVKD. V was cut by 3 bases and J by 0 bases, with 19 bases left in between. The CDR3 runs to 18 residues. The CDR3 DNA sequence: TGTGCCATCAGTGAAAGTGGGGCAGGTAAAATCAGCACAGATACGCAGTATTTT. Residues: CAISESGAGKISTDTQYF.

This clone was found a few times. The chain's CDR3 is CASSSDPTSYGYTF. In DNA, the CDR3 is TGTGCCAGCAGCTCCGACCCGACTAGCTATGGCTACACCTTC. The chain carries TRBV5-5 and TRBJ1-2; D unresolved. The CDR3 is 14 residues long. V lost 3 bases and J lost 4, with 13 bases in between. CDR1 SGHKS and CDR2 YYEKEE come from the germline V gene (reference sequence).

The chain uses TRBV7-2 and TRBJ2-3; 12 positions match TRBD2. Germline loops: CDR1 SGHTA, CDR2 FQGNSA. The CDR3 has 15 amino acids. V trimming: 8 bases; J trimming: 5 bases; junction bases outside the gene matches: 8. The CDR3: CASALAGGFGDTQYF. The CDR3 DNA is TGTGCCAGCGCCCTAGCGGGGGGGTTTGGAGATACGCAGTATTTT.

The genes are TRBV10-3 and TRBJ1-5, with D unresolved. Trimming pared 3 bases from V and 4 bases from J, leaving 10 bases between. Germline CDR1 ENHRY, CDR2 SYGVKD. CDR3 length: 14 residues. The CDR3 DNA reads TGTGCCATCAGTGACGACGGCGCGAATCAGCCCCAGCATTTT. Its protein is CAISDDGANQPQHF.